Presented here are 10 T cell receptor beta chains from one specimen sequenced in a study of blood T cell repertoires in COVID-19. Clones were sequenced by immunoSEQ multiplex PCR, and TCRdb holds only the in-frame ones, with some missing. The sample holds approximately 180,000 clones; about 78% are singletons and the top ten take roughly 17%. The material sequenced was PBMCs or T cells enriched from blood (not recorded which). The receptor source for this set is a woman aged 45-60 years who had recovered from COVID-19.

The rearrangement links TRBV5-1 to TRBJ2-3, with unresolved D. V lost 0 bases to trimming and J lost 0 bases, with 8 bases between them. Germline V gene sequence: CDR1 SGHRS, CDR2 YFSETQ. The CDR3 spans 15 residues. The CDR3 is CASSLAGASTDTQYF. The CDR3 DNA follows: TGCGCCAGCAGCTTGGCCGGAGCTAGCACAGATACGCAGTATTTT.

The CDR3: CASSSRDRPDGYTF. The DNA for the CDR3 is TGTGCCAGCAGCTCCCGGGACAGACCAGATGGCTACACCTTC. The rearrangement links TRBV5-4 to TRBJ1-2; TRBD1 agrees at 7 bases. This CDR3 comprises 14 residues. After removal of 3 bases from V and 6 bases from J, the junction contained 8 bases not matched to a gene. CDR1 SGHNT and CDR2 YYREEE come from the germline V gene (reference sequence).

The chain combines TRBV5-1 with TRBJ2-5; D remains unclear. In germline, CDR1 is SGHRS, CDR2 YFSETQ. The CDR3 spans 12 residues. Between the trimmed V and J ends, which lost 5 bases and 1 base, there was a span of 6 bases. DNA for the CDR3: TGCGCCAGCAGTGAGCGCCAAGAGACCCAGTACTTC. It is translated as CASSERQETQYF.

This chain joins TRBV27 and TRBJ1-1, with 12 nucleotides matching TRBD1. The length of the CDR3 is 15 residues. Trimming cost V 3 bases and J 10 bases; bases outside gene matches: 9. Germline CDR1 is MNHEY and CDR2 is SMNVEV (reference sequence). DNA of the CDR3: TGTGCCAGCAGTTTTACGTTCGGGACAGGGGGCGCAGCTTTCTTT. Its protein is CASSFTFGTGGAAFF.

This clone was picked up a small number of times. V and J are TRBV5-4 and TRBJ1-2, with D perhaps matching TRBD1 (6 bases). With 4 bases removed from V and 4 bases from J, the gap between germline ends came to 11 bases. CDR1 is SGHNT, CDR2 YYREEE, per germline (reference sequence). This CDR3 is built from 13 residues. In nucleotides, the CDR3 is TGTGCCAGCAGCCGCACAGGGTCCTATGGCTACACCTTC. As protein: CASSRTGSYGYTF.

The CDR3 loop reads CATSKGGDNYGYTF. The CDR3 DNA follows: TGTGCCACCAGCAAAGGGGGAGACAACTATGGCTACACCTTC. The chain recombines TRBV15 with TRBJ1-2, with D perhaps TRBD1 (6 bases). This CDR3 is built from 14 residues. Germline V gene data show CDR1 as LNHNV and CDR2 as YYDKDF (reference sequence). The V end was cut by 4 bases, the J end by 2 bases, with 11 bases between.

The chain links TRBV6-5 to TRBJ2-7, with 11 positions matching TRBD2. V lost 3 bases and J lost 4; bases outside the gene matches: 5. This CDR3 is 15 amino acids long. CDR1 and CDR2 (germline): MNHEY, SVGAGI. The CDR3 nucleotides read TGTGCCAGCAGTTATAGCGGGAGGGCCCTTTACGAGCAGTACTTC. The encoded protein is CASSYSGRALYEQYF.

Here the CDR3 reads CATSDNRGFNQPQHF. The CDR3 nucleotides are TGTGCCACCAGTGACAACAGGGGCTTCAATCAGCCCCAGCATTTT. This chain joins TRBV24-1 and TRBJ1-5; 7 nucleotides match TRBD1. The trim removed 4 bases at V and 3 bases at J, leaving 5 bases unmatched. Germline V gene sequence: CDR1 KGHDR, CDR2 SFDVKD. This CDR3 is built from 15 residues.

CDR3 protein: CASSLTGSRRGNTIYF. CDR3 nucleotide sequence: TGCGCCAGCAGCCTTACGGGTTCGCGGCGCGGAAACACCATATATTTT. This sequence joins TRBV5-1 and TRBJ1-3, with D unclear. The CDR3 spans 16 residues. Germline V lookup: CDR1 SGHRS, CDR2 YFSETQ. V was pared by 4 bases and J by 4 bases, with 18 bases between.

The chain links TRBV5-6 to TRBJ1-5, with D perhaps matching TRBD1 (5 bases). Germline CDR1 and CDR2: SGHDT and YYEEEE. The CDR3 is made up of 17 amino acids. The ends were cut back, 1 base at V and 3 bases at J, with 17 bases in the middle. Here the CDR3 reads CASSLQLGRNPNQPQHF. The CDR3, as DNA: TGTGCCAGCAGCTTGCAGTTGGGGCGGAACCCCAATCAGCCCCAGCATTTT.